The entry that follows covers one T cell receptor (beta chain) sequence. Its matching antigen is unknown. The source of the sample is a study of T cell responses to AZD1222 COVID-19 vaccine. General study findings and limits: Nearly half of unique spike-specific TCRs reportedly avoided B.1.351 and B.1.1.7 mutated regions. Vaccination with two AZD1222 doses was followed by a rise in Spike-specific TCR breadth and depth. Baseline seropositivity characterized only a handful of AZD1222 recipients.

Measured with immunoSEQ multiplex PCR; TCRdb has only the in-frame clones, and not every one. This table holds 100,000 or so clones, 75% to 95% found once. CDR1 SGHRS and CDR2 YFSETQ come from the germline V gene. This CDR3 is built from 14 residues. Unmatched junction bases numbered 7, after V lost 4 bases and J lost 8 bases. The sequences come from peripheral blood, collected 28 days after the second AZD1222 dose. The sequence derives from an adult who received the AZD1222 COVID-19 vaccine. The chain links TRBV5-1 to TRBJ1-5, with 9 nucleotides matching TRBD1. The DNA of the CDR3 is TGCGCCAGCAGCGCTGGACAGGGGCATAAGCCCCAGCATTTT. This gives the protein CASSAGQGHKPQHF.